This T cell receptor beta chain was identified in a study of coeliac disease. Study observations and caveats: Active celiac intraepithelial and lamina propria samples had lower TRB and TRG clonality than control samples.

The length of the CDR3 is 16 residues. A remark on this clone: Antigen: not known.

TCRdb's copy holds only in-frame clones and misses some; the assay was immunoSEQ multiplex PCR. The sample yields more than 3,500 clones, 60% to 70% seen once. The sequencing input was intraepithelial lymphocytes from the gut. The sequence came from an older man with active celiac disease. The chain is built from TRBV12-1 and TRBJ1-6. TRBV12-1 is a recognized pseudogene. The CDR3 region is CASSFKGCRGDSPLHF. CDR3 nucleotide sequence: TGTGCCAGCAGCTTTAAAGGCTGCCGCGGGGATTCACCCCTCCACTTT.